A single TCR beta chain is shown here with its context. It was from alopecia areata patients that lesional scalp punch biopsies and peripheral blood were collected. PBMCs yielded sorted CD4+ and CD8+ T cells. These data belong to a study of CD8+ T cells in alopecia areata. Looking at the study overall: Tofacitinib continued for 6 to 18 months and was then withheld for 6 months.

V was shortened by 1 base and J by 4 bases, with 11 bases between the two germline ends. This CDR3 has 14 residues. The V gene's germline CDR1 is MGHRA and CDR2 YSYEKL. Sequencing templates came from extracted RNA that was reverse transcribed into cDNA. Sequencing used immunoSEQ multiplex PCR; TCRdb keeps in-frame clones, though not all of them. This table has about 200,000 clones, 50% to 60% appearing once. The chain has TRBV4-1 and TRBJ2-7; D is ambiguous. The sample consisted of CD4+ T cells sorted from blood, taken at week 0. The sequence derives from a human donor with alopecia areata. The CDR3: CASSQAHGEYEQYF. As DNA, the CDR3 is TGCGCCAGCAGCCAAGCGCACGGAGAGTACGAGCAGTACTTC.